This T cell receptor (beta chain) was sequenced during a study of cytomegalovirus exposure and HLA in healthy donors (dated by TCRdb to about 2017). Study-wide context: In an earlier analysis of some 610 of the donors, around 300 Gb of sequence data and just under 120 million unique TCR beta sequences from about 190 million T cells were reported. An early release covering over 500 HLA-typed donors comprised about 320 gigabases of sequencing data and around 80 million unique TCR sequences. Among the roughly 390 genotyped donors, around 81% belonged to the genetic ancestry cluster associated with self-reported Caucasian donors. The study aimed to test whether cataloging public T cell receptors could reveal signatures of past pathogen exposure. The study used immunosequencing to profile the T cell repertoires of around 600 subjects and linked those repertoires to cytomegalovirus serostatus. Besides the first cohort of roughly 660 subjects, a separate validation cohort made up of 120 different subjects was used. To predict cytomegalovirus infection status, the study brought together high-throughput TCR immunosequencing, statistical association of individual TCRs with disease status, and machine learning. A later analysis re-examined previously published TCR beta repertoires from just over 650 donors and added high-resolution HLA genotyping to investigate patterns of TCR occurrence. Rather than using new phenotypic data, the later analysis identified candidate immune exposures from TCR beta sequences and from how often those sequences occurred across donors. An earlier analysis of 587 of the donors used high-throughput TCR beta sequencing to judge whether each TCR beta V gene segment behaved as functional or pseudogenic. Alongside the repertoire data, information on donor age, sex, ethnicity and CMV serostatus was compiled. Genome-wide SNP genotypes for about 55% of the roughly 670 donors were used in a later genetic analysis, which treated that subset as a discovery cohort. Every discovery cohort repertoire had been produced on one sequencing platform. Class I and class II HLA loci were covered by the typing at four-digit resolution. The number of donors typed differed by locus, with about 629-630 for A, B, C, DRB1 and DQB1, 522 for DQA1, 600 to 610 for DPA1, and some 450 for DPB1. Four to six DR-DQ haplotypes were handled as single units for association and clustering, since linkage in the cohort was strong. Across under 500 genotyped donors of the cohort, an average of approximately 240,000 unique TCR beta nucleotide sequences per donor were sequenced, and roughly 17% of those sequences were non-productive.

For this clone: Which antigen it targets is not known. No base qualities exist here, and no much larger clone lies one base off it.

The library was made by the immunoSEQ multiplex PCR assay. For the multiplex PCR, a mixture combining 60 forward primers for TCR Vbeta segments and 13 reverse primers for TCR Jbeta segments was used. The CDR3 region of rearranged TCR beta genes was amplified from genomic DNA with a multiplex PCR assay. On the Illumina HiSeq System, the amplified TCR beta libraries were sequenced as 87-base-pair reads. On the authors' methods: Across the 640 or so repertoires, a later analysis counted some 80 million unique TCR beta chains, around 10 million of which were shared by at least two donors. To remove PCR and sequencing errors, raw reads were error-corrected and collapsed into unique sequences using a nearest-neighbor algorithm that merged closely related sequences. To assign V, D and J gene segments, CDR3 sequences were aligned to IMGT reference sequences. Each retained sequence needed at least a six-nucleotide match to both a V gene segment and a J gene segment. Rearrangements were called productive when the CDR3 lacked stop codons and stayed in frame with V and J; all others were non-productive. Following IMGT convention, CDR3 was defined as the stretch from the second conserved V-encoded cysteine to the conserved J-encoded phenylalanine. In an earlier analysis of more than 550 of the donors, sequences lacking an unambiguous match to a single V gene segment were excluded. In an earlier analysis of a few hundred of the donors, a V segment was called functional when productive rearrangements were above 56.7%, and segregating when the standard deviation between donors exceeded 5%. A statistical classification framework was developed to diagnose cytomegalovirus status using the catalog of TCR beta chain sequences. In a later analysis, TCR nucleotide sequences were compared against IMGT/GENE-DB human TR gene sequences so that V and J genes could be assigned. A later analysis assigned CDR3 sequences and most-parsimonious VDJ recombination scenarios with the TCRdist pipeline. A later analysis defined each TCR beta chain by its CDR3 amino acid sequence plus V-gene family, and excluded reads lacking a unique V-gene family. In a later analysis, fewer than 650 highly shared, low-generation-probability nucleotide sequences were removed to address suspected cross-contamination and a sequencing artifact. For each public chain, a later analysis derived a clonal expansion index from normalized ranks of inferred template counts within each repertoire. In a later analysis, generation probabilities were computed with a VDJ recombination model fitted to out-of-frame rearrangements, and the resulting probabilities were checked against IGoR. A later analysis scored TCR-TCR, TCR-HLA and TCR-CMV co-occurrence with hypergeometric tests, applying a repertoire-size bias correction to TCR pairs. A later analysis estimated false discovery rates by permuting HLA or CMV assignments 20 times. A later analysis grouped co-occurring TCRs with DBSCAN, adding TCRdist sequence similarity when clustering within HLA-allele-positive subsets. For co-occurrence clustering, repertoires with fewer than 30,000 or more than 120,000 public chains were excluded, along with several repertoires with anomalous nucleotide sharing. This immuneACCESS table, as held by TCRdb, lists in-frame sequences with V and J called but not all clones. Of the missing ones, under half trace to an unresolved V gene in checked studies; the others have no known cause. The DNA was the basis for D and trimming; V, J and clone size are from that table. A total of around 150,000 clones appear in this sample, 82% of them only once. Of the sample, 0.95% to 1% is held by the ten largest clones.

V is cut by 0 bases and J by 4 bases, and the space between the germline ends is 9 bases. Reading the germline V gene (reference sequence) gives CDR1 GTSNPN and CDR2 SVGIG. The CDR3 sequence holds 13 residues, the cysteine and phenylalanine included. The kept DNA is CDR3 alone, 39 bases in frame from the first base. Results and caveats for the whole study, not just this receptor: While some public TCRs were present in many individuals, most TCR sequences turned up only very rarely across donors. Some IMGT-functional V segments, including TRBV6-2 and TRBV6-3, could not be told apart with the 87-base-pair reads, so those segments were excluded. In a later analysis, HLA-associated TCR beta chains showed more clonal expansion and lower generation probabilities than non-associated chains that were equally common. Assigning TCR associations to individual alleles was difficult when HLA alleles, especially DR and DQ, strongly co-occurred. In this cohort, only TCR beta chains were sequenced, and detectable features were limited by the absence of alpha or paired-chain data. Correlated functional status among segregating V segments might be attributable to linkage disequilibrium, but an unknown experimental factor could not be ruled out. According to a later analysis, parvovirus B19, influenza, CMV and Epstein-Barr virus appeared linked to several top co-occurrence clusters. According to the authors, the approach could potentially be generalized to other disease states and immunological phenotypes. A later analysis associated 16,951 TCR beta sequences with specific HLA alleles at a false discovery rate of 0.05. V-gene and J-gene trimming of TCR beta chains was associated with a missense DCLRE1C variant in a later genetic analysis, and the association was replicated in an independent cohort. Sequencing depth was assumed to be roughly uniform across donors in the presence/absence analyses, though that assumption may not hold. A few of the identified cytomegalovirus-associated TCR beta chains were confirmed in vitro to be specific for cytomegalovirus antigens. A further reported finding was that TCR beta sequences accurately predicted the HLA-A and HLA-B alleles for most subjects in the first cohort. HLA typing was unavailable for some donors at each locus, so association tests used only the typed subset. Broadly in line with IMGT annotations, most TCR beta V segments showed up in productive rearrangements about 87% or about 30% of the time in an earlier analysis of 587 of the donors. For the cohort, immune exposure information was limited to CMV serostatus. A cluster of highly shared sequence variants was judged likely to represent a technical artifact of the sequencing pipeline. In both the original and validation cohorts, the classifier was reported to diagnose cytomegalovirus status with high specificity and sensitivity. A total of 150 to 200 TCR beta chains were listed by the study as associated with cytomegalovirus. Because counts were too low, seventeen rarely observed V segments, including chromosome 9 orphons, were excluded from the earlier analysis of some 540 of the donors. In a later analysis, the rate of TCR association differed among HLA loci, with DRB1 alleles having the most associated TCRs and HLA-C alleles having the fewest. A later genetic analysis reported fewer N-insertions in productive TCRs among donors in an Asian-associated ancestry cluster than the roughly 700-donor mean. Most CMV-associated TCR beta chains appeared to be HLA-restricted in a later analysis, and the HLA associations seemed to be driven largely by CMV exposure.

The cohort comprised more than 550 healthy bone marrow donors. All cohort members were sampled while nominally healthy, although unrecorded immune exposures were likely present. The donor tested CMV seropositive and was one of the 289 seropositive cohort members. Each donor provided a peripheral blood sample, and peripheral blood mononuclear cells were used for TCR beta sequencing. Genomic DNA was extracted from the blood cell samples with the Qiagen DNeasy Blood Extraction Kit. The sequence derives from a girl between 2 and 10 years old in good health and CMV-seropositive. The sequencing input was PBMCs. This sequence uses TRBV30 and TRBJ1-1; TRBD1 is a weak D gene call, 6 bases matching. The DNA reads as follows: TGTGCCTGGAGTGTACAGGGACCCACTGAAGCTTTCTTT. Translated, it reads CAWSVQGPTEAFF.